The 20 T cell receptor beta chains below all came from one sample that was sequenced in a study of Graves' ophthalmopathy and Graves' hyperthyroidism. Transcripts of RNA were the source for amplifying TCR beta CDR3 regions. An opening RT-PCR round employed HTBI primers and preceded a second-round multiplex PCR. One entry per CDR3 protein results from TCRdb running MiXCR on the multiplex PCR reads. The table has over a million distinct CDR3 sequences, roughly two fifths seen once. Sequenced sample: peripheral blood or thyroid tissue (not recorded which). The receptor set was obtained from an adult man with Graves' hyperthyroidism.

Of note for this clonotype: Germline is not matched at one junction end, which may reflect a read error. The gene calls are TRBV10-2 and TRBJ1-4; 10 bases line up with TRBD1. The CDR3 totals 18 residues. CDR1 and CDR2 (germline): WSHSY, SAAADI. The CDR3 coding sequence is TGTGCCAGCAGTGCCACCTCCCGGGACAGGGGAGGGTTGGAAAAACTGTTTTTT. It is translated as CASSATSRDRGGLEKLFF.

Details on this clonotype: At one end, the junction sequence differs from germline, possibly due to a read error. The gene calls are TRBV20-1 and TRBJ1-4; D remains unclear. This CDR3 is 18 amino acids long. The germline CDR1 and CDR2 sequences are DFQATT and SNEGSKA (reference sequence). The CDR3 is CSPRGLTSIWSTNEKLFF. The DNA for the CDR3 is TGCAGTCCTAGAGGCCTGACTAGCATATGGTCGACTAATGAAAAACTGTTTTTT.

This clonotype was picked up many times. The rearrangement links TRBV4-1 to TRBJ1-1; the D gene is possibly TRBD1 (5 bases). Deletions cut 4 bases from V and 9 bases from J, with 21 bases between. In germline, CDR1 is MGHRA, CDR2 YSYEKL. This CDR3 region has 15 residues. DNA for the CDR3: TGCGCCAGCAGCCGGAGAGGGGCGCAGGGCGGAAAAGCTTTCTTT. Translating it yields CASSRRGAQGGKAFF.

This clonotype has ten or more counts. The chain carries TRBV6-5 and TRBJ2-6; 7 nucleotides match TRBD1. The CDR3 contains 15 residues. With V trimmed by 6 bases and J by 0 bases, 2 bases remained unmatched. CDR1 is MNHEY and CDR2 is SVGAGI in the germline V gene. CDR3 nucleotide sequence: TGTGCCAGCAGGACAGGGTACTCTGGGGCCAACGTCCTGACTTTC. It codes for CASRTGYSGANVLTF.

There are a few counts of this clonotype. This chain uses TRBV6-5 with TRBJ1-4, with D tentatively TRBD1 (5 bases). The V end lost 9 bases, the J end lost 7 bases, and 15 bases lay between the germline ends. The CDR3 totals 13 residues. Germline-derived CDR1 and CDR2 are MNHEY and SVGAGI. CDR3 bases: TGTGCCAGGTGCAGGGTGATGTCTGAAAAACTGTTTTTT. Its protein product is CARCRVMSEKLFF.

This rearrangement joins TRBV20-1 to TRBJ1-6, with a tentative D call TRBD1 (6 bases). Germline loops: CDR1 DFQATT, CDR2 SNEGSKA (reference sequence). The CDR3 has 15 amino acids. V was cut by 6 bases and J by 7 bases, with 19 bases left in between. The CDR3 here is CSANPGGADNSPLHF. CDR3 DNA: TGCAGTGCCAACCCCGGGGGGGCGGACAATTCACCCCTCCACTTT.

Concerning this clonotype itself: A much larger clone sits a single nucleotide away, making a read error possible. This chain links TRBV7-2 with TRBJ2-7; 8 nucleotides line up with TRBD1. The V and J ends lost 2 bases and 2 bases, in that order; junction bases with no gene match: 5. The CDR3 loop spans 15 amino acids. CDR1 and CDR2 from the germline V gene are SGHTA and FQGNSA. The CDR3 DNA reads TGTGCCAGCAGCTTAACCCCGGACAGGGCCTACGAGCAGTACTTC. Protein sequence: CASSLTPDRAYEQYF.

Many counts were recorded for this clonotype. The chain joins TRBV11-2 to TRBJ1-1; no clear D. Germline CDR1 reads SGHAT; CDR2 reads FQNNGV. The CDR3 contains 15 residues. Trimming removed 5 bases at V and 0 bases at J, with 13 bases between. The CDR3 spells CASSPGLALNTEAFF. The CDR3 DNA sequence: TGTGCCAGCAGCCCGGGCTTAGCCTTGAACACTGAAGCTTTCTTT.

This clonotype occurred many times. The chain is built from TRBV19 and TRBJ1-1; TRBD1 is a possible D gene (6 bases). The CDR3 is 13 amino acids. V was shortened by 7 bases and J by 5 bases, with 14 bases between the two germline ends. Germline V CDR1 and CDR2: LNHDA, SQIVND (reference sequence). CDR3 in amino acids: CASTGGRGTEAFF. CDR3 DNA sequence: TGTGCCAGTACCGGGGGGCGAGGAACTGAAGCTTTCTTT.

The chain carries TRBV12-3 or TRBV12-4 and TRBJ1-2, with D uncertain. Trimming took 3 bases from V and 8 from J, leaving 28 bases between them. The CDR3 covers 18 residues. The CDR3 DNA is TGTGCCAGCAGTTTTCCCCCATCTCTGTCCGCCCGAATGGGAGGCTACACCTTC. It encodes CASSFPPSLSARMGGYTF.

V and J are TRBV20-1 and TRBJ1-5; no firm D call. Germline CDR1 reads DFQATT; CDR2 reads SNEGSKA (reference sequence). Between the trimmed V and J ends, which lost 7 bases and 6 bases, there was a span of 10 bases. The CDR3 is 11 amino acids. The CDR3 sequence is CSEGVPQPQHF. Written as DNA, the CDR3 is TGCAGTGAAGGCGTACCTCAGCCCCAGCATTTT.

V is TRBV2 and J is TRBJ1-2; maybe TRBD1 (5 bases). Germline V gene lookup returns CDR1 SNHLY and CDR2 FYNNEI. The CDR3 totals 13 residues. The V gene lost 7 bases and the J gene lost 0 bases, with 9 bases spanning the gap. The CDR3 DNA is TGTGCCAGCAAGCAGGGATCTAACTATGGCTACACCTTC. This translates into CASKQGSNYGYTF.

The rearrangement uses TRBV7-8 and TRBJ2-6; D may be TRBD1 (6 bases). Trimming removed 5 bases from V and 13 bases from J, with 6 bases in between. Per the germline V gene, CDR1 is SGHVS and CDR2 is FQNEAQ. This CDR3 has 10 residues. CDR3 region: CASSGQVLTF. DNA for the CDR3: TGTGCCAGCAGCGGACAGGTCCTGACTTTC. The full variable domain, in which reference TRBV7-8 and TRBJ2-6 provide the parts outside the CDR3, is GAGVSQSPRYKVAKRGQDVALRCDPISGHVSLFWYQQALGQGPEFLTYFQNEAQLDKSGLPSDRFFAERPEGSVSTLKIQRTQQEDSAVYLCASSGQVLTFGAGSRLTVL.

In its sample, this clonotype was seen a few times. This chain uses TRBV6-2 or TRBV6-3 with TRBJ2-7; D uncertain. The germline V gene has CDR1 MNHEY and CDR2 SVGEGT. V was pared by 6 bases and J by 3 bases, with 12 bases between. This CDR3 has 13 amino acids. DNA for the CDR3: TGTGCCAGCAGGATACCCGCCGGCTACGAGCAGTACTTC. Translating gives CASRIPAGYEQYF.

About this clonotype: The conserved closing phenylalanine or tryptophan is absent in this CDR3, likely reflecting a read error. The rearrangement joins TRBV20-1 to TRBJ1-5, with 9 positions matching TRBD1. Germline CDR1 reads DFQATT; CDR2 reads SNEGSKA (reference sequence). The J segment lost 3 bases and the V segment lost 6 bases, leaving 6 bases of the junction unmatched. CDR3 length: 14 amino acids. CDR3 nucleotide sequence: TGCAGTGCATGGACAGGGGAATACAATCAGCCCCAGCATGGT. It specifies CSAWTGEYNQPQHG.

The chain recombines TRBV7-3 with TRBJ2-2; D remains ambiguous. Germline values: CDR1 SGHTA, CDR2 FQGTGA. Trimming removed 1 base at V and 0 bases at J, with 6 bases between. This CDR3 spans 15 amino acids. The CDR3 nucleotides are TGTGCCAGCAGCTTAAATACCTCGAACACCGGGGAGCTGTTTTTT. Amino acid sequence: CASSLNTSNTGELFF.

The CDR3 region has the DNA TGTGCCAGCAGTTTCGGACTAGCGGGAGTATTTGGGGAGCTGTTTTTT. Translating gives CASSFGLAGVFGELFF. V usage is TRBV9 and J usage is TRBJ2-2; TRBD2 matches at 13 bases. This CDR3 has 16 amino acids. CDR1 is SGDLS and CDR2 is YYNGEE in the germline V gene. With V trimmed by 5 bases and J by 8 bases, 9 bases remained unmatched.

The chain employs TRBV30 and TRBJ1-3; TRBD1 might be the D (5 bases). The CDR3 sequence is 12 residues long. CDR1 and CDR2 (germline): GTSNPN, SVGIG (reference sequence). Trimming removed 2 bases from V and 5 bases from J, with 7 bases in between. The CDR3 here is CAWSKGRNTIYF. CDR3 sequence (DNA): TGTGCCTGGAGTAAGGGGCGAAACACCATATATTTT.

This clonotype was seen more than once but under ten times. The genes are TRBV11-3 and TRBJ2-2; no clear D gene. The V gene lost 1 base and the J gene lost 4 bases, with 7 bases spanning the gap. Germline V gene data show CDR1 as SGHNT and CDR2 as YENEEA. The CDR3 is made up of 14 amino acids. The CDR3 here is CASSLAPSTGELFF. The CDR3 DNA sequence: TGTGCCAGCAGCTTAGCTCCGAGCACCGGGGAGCTGTTTTTT.

This sequence joins TRBV7-2 and TRBJ1-6; no clear D. CDR3 size: 12 residues. Germline loops: CDR1 SGHTA, CDR2 FQGNSA. The germline V and J ends were trimmed by 5 bases and 14 bases, with 13 bases remaining between them. The CDR3 protein is CASSPRGEALHF. For the CDR3, the DNA is TGTGCCAGCAGCCCTCGAGGCGAGGCCCTCCACTTT.